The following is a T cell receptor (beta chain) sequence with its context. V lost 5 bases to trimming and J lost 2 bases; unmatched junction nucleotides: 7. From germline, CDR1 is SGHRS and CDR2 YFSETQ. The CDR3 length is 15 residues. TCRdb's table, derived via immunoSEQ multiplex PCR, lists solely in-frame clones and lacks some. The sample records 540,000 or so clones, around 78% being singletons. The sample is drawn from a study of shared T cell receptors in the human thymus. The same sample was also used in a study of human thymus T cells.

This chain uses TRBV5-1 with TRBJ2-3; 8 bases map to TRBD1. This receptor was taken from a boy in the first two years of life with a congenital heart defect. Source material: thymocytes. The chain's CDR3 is CASSQDRVDTDTQYF. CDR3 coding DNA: TGCGCCAGCAGTCAGGACAGGGTAGACACAGATACGCAGTATTTT.